This TCR beta chain originates from a study of blood T cells in healthy people across ages. Study-wide findings and caveats: A roughly linear age-dependent decrease characterized TCR beta diversity per million T cells.

This clonotype was seen a few times. Its target is not known. From germline, CDR1 is LGHNA and CDR2 YSLEER. This CDR3 is 16 amino acids long. With 0 bases removed from V and 0 bases from J, the gap between germline ends came to 12 bases. The authors ran a second PCR of about 6 to 11 cycles using a sample-barcoded 5' primer and a J-beta primer mix. TCRdb analysed the 5' RACE reads with MiXCR anew, one entry per CDR3 protein. This sample yields approximately 960,000 distinct CDR3 sequences, of which just under 30% are seen a single time; about 9.4% belongs to the top ten. A further study also used this sample, focusing on T cells of mothers and their children. That paper adds: Barcodes for each sample and 2-4 random nucleotides were added by the M1S primer used in the second PCR. Every mother produced more than 8.5 million TCR beta CDR3 reads, whereas every child provided around 3 million.

The sample taken for sequencing was blood. This TCR derives from a woman aged 40 to 50 in good health. This chain links TRBV4-3 with TRBJ2-7; the D is unclear. The CDR3 bases are TGCGCCAGCAGCCAAGATCAGGTTGGGATCTCCTACGAGCAGTACTTC. Translation gives CASSQDQVGISYEQYF.